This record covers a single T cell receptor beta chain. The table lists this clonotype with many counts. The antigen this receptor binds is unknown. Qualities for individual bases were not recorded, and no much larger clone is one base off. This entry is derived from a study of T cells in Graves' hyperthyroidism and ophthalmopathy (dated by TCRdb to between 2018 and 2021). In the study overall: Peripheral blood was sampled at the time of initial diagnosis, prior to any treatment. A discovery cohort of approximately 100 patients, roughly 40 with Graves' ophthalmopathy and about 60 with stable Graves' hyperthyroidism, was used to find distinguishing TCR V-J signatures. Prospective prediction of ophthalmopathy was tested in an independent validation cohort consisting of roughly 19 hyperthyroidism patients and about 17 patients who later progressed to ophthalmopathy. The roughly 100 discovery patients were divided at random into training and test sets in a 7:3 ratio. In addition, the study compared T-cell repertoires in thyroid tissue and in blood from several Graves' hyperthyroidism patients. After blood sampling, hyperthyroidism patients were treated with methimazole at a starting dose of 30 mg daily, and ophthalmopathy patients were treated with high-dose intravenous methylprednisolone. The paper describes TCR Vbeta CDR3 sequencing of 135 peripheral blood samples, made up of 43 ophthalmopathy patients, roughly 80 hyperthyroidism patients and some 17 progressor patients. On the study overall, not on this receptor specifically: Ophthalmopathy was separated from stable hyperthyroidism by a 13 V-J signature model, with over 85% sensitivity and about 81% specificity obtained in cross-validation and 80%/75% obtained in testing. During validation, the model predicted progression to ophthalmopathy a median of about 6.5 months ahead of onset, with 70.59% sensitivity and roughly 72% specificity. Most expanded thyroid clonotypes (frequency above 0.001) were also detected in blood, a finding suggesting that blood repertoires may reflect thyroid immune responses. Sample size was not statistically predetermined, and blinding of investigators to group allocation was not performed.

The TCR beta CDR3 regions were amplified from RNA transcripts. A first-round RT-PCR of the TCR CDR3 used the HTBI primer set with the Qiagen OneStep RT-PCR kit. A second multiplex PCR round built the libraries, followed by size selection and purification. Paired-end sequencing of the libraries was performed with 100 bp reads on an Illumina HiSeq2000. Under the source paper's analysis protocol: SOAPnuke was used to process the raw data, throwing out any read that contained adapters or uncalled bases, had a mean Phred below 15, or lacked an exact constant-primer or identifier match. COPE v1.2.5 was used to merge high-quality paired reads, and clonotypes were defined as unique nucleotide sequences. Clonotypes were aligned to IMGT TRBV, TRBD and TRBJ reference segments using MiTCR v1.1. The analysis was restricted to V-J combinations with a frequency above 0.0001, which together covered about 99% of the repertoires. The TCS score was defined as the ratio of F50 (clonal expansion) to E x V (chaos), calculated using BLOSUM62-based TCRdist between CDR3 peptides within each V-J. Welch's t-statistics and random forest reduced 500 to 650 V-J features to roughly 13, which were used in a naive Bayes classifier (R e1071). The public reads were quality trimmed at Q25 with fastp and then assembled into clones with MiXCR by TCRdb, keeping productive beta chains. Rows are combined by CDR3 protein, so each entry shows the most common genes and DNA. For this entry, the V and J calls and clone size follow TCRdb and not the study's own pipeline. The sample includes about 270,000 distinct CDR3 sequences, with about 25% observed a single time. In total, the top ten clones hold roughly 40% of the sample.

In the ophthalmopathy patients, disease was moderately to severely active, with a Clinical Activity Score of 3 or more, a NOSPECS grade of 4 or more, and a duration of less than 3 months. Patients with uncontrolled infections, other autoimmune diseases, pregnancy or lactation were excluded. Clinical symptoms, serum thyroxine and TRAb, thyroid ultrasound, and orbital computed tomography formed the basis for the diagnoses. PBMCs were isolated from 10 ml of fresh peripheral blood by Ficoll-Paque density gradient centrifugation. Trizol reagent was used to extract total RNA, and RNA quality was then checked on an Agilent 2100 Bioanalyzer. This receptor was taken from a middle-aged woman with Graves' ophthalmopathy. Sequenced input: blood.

The DNA sequence reads TGTGCCGTACGAGCGGGAGGGGGCTACGAGCAGTACTTC. It is translated as CAVRAGGGYEQYF. The chain joins TRBV7-8 to TRBJ2-7, with 10 bases aligning to TRBD2. The CDR3 contains 13 residues, cysteine and phenylalanine counted. The retained sequence is limited to the CDR3, 39 bases, with the frame set at the first base. Trimming takes 11 bases off V and 3 bases off J; junction bases not matched to a gene: 7. CDR1 and CDR2 (SGHVS, FQNEAQ) derive from the germline V gene.